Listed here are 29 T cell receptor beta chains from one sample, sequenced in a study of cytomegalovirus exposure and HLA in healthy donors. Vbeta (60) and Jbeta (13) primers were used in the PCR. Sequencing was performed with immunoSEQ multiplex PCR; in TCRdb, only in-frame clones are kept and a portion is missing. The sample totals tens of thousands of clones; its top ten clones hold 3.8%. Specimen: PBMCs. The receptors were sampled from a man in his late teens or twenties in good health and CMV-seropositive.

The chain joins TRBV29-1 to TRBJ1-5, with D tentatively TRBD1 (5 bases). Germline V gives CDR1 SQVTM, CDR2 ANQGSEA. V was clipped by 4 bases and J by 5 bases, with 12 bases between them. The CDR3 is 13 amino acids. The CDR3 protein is CSVATDIDQPQHF. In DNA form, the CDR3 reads TGCAGCGTTGCGACAGATATTGATCAGCCCCAGCATTTT.

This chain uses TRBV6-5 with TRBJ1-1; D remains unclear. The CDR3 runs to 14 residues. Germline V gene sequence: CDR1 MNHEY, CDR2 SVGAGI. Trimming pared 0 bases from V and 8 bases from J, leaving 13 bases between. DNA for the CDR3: TGTGCCAGCAGTTACTCGGGCAGTCCAGCCGAAGCTTTCTTT. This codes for CASSYSGSPAEAFF.

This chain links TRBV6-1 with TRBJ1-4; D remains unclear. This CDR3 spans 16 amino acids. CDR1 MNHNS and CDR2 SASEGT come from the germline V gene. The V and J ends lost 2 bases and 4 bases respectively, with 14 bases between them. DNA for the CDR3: TGTGCCAGCAGTGAAAGGAGGGAGGGTCTTAATGAAAAACTGTTTTTT. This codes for CASSERREGLNEKLFF.

In DNA, the CDR3 is TGTGCCAGCACCCCTCTAGCGGGACCCTACGAGCAGTACTTC. This gives the protein CASTPLAGPYEQYF. The V call is TRBV7-9, the J call TRBJ2-7, with TRBD2 matching 9 bases. The CDR3 totals 14 residues. V dropped 7 bases and J dropped 2; count of bases not matched to a gene: 6. Germline V gene sequence: CDR1 SEHNR, CDR2 FQNEAQ (reference sequence).

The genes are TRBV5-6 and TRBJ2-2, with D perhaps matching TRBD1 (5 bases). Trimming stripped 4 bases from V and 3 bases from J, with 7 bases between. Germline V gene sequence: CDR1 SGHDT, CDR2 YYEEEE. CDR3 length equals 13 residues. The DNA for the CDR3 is TGTGCCAGCAGCCGGACATACACCGGGGAGCTGTTTTTT. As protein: CASSRTYTGELFF. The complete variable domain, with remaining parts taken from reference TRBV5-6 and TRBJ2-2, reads DAGVTQSPTHLIKTRGQQVTLRCSPKSGHDTVSWYQQALGQGPQFIFQYYEEEERQRGNFPDRFSGHQFPNYSSELNVNALLLGDSALYLCASSRTYTGELFFGEGSRLTVL.

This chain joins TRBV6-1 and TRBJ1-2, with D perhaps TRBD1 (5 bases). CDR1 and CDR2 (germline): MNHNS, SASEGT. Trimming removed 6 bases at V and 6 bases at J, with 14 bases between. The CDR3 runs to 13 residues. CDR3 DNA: TGTGCCAGCAGGGTATCAGGGTTGGATGGCTACACCTTC. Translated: CASRVSGLDGYTF.

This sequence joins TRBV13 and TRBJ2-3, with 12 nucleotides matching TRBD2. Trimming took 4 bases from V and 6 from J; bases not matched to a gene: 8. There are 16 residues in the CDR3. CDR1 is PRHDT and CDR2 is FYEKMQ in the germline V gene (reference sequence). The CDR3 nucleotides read TGTGCCAGCAGCTCATTCCTCGGGACTAGCGGGGATACGCAGTATTTT. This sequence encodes CASSSFLGTSGDTQYF.

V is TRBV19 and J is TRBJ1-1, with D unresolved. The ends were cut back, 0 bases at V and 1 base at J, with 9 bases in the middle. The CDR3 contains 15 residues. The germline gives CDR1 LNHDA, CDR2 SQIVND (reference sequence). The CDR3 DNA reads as TGTGCCAGTAGTATAGATTCTTACGGGAACACTGAAGCTTTCTTT. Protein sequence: CASSIDSYGNTEAFF. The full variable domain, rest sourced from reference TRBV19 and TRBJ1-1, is DGGITQSPKYLFRKEGQNVTLSCEQNLNHDAMYWYRQDPGQGLRLIYYSQIVNDFQKGDIAEGYSVSREKKESFPLTVTSAQKNPTAFYLCASSIDSYGNTEAFFGQGTRLTVV.

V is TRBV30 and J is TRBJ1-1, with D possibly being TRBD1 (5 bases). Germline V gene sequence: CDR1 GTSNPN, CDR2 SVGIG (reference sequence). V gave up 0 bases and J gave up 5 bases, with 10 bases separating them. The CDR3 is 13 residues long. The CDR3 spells CAWSVHRRTEAFF. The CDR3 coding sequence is TGTGCCTGGAGTGTCCACAGGAGAACTGAAGCTTTCTTT.

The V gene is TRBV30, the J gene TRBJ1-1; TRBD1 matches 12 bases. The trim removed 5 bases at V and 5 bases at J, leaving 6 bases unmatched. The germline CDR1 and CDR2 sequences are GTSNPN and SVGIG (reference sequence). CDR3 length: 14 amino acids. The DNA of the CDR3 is TGTGCCTGGCGGGACAGGGGGCGAGGGACTGAAGCTTTCTTT. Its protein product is CAWRDRGRGTEAFF.

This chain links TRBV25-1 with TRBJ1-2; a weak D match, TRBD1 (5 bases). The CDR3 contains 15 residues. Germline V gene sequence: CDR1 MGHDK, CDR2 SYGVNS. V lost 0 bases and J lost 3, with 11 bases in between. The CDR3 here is CASSEYMQGHYGYTF. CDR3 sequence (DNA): TGTGCCAGCAGTGAATATATGCAGGGCCACTATGGCTACACCTTC.

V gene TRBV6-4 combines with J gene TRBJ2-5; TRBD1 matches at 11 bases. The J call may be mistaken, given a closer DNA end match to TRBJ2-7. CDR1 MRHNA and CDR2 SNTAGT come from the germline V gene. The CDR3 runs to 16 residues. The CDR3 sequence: CASSDSAGQGANEQYF. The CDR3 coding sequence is TGTGCCAGCAGTGACTCGGCCGGACAGGGGGCTAACGAGCAGTACTTC.

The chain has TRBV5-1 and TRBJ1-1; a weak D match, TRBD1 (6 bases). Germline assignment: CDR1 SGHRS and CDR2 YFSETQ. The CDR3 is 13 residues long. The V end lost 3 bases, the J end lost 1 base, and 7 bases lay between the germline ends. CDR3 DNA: TGCGCCAGCAGCTCGACAGGGAACACTGAAGCTTTCTTT. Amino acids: CASSSTGNTEAFF. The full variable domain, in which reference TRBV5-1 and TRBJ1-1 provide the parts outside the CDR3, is KAGVTQTPRYLIKTRGQQVTLSCSPISGHRSVSWYQQTPGQGLQFLFEYFSETQRNKGNFPGRFSGRQFSNSRSEMNVSTLELGDSALYLCASSSTGNTEAFFGQGTRLTVV.

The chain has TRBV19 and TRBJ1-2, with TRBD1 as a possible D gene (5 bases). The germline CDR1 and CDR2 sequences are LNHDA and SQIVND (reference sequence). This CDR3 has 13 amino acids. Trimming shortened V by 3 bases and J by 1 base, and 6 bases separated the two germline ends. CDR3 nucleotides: TGTGCCAGTAGTATGGGACTTAACTATGGCTACACCTTC. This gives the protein CASSMGLNYGYTF.

CDR3: CASSSGLETYEQYF. The CDR3 bases are TGCGCCAGCAGCAGCGGACTAGAAACTTACGAGCAGTACTTC. This chain uses TRBV5-1 with TRBJ2-5, with 7 bases identical to TRBD2. The DNA end lines up better with TRBJ2-7; the J call may be wrong. CDR3 length: 14 amino acids. Germline CDR1 SGHRS, CDR2 YFSETQ.

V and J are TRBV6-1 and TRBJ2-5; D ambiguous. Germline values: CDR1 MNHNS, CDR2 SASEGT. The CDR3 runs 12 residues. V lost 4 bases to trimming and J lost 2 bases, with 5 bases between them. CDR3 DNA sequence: TGTGCCAGCAGTGCTTTACAAGAGACCCAGTACTTC. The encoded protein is CASSALQETQYF.

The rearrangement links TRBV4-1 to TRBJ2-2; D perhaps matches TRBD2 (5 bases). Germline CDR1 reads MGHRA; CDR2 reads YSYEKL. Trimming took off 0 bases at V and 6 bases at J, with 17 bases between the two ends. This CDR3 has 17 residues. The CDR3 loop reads CASSQDSSRDWAGELFF. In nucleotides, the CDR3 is TGCGCCAGCAGCCAAGATTCGTCCCGGGATTGGGCCGGGGAGCTGTTTTTT.

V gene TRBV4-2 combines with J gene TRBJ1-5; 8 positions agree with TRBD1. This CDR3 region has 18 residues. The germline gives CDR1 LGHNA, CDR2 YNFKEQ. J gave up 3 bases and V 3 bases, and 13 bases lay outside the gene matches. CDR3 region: CASSHDLVDRVDNQPQHF. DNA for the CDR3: TGTGCCAGCAGCCACGACCTCGTGGACAGGGTAGACAATCAGCCCCAGCATTTT.

The CDR3 sequence is CASSQGDRVDYEQYF. The CDR3 DNA reads TGCGCCAGCAGCCAGGGAGACAGGGTTGATTACGAGCAGTACTTC. The genes are TRBV4-1 and TRBJ2-7; 7 bases are a match to TRBD1. J gave up 4 bases and V 3 bases, and 9 bases lay outside the gene matches. The CDR3 totals 15 residues. In germline, CDR1 is MGHRA, CDR2 YSYEKL.

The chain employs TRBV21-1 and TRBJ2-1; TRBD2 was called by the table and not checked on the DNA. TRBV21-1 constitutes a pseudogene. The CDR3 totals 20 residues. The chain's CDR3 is CASSKEPWVMRGSSYNEQFF. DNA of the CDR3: TGTGCCAGCAGCAAAGAGCCCTGGGTGATGCGGGGGAGCTCCTACAATGAGCAGTTCTTC.

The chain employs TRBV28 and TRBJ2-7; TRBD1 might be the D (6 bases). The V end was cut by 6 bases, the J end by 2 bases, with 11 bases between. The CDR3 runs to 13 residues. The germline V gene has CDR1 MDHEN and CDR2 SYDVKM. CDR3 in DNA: TGTGCCAGCAGGTGGGGGCCCCCCTACGAGCAGTACTTC. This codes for CASRWGPPYEQYF.

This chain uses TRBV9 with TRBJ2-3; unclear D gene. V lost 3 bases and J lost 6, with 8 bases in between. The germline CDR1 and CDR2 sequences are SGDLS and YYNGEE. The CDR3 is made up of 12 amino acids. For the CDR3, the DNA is TGTGCCAGCAGCGGAGAGATGGATACGCAGTATTTT. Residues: CASSGEMDTQYF. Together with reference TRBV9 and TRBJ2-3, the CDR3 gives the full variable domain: DSGVTQTPKHLITATGQRVTLRCSPRSGDLSVYWYQQSLDQGLQFLIQYYNGEERAKGNILERFSAQQFPDLHSELNLSSLELGDSALYFCASSGEMDTQYFGPGTRLTVL.

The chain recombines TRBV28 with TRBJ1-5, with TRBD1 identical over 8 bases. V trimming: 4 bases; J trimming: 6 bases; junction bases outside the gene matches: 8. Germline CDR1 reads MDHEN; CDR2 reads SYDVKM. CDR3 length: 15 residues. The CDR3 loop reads CASSYFQGAGQPQHF. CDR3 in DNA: TGTGCCAGCAGTTACTTCCAGGGGGCGGGTCAGCCCCAGCATTTT.

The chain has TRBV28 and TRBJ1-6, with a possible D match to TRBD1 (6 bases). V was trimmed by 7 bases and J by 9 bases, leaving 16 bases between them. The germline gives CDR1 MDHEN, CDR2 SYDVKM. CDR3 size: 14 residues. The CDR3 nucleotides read TGTGCCAGCAACCCCTACAGGGTATTTTCACCCCTCCACTTT. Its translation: CASNPYRVFSPLHF.

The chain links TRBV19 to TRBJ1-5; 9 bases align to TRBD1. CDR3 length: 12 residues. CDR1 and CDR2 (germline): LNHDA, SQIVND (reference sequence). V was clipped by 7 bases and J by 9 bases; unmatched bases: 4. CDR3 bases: TGTGCCAGTATGACAGGGGGATTGCCCCAGCATTTT. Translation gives CASMTGGLPQHF. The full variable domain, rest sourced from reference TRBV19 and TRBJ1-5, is DGGITQSPKYLFRKEGQNVTLSCEQNLNHDAMYWYRQDPGQGLRLIYYSQIVNDFQKGDIAEGYSVSREKKESFPLTVTSAQKNPTAFYLCASMTGGLPQHFGDGTRLSIL.

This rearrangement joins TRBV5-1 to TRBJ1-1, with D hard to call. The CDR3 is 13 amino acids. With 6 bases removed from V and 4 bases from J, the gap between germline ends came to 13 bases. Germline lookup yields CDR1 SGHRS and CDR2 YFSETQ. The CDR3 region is CASNLALGTEAFF. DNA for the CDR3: TGCGCCAGCAACTTAGCCCTCGGCACTGAAGCTTTCTTT.

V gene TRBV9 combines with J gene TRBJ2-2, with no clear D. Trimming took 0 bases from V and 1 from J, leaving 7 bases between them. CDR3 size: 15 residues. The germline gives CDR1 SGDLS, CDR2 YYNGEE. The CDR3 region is CASSVDGLNTGELFF. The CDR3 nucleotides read TGTGCCAGCAGCGTAGATGGCCTGAACACCGGGGAGCTGTTTTTT.

CDR3 amino acids: CASSPSGNTGELFF. Written as DNA, the CDR3 is TGTGCCAGCTCACCATCGGGAAACACCGGGGAGCTGTTTTTT. J is TRBJ2-2 and V is TRBV18; TRBD2 is a possible D gene (5 bases). The V and J ends lost 2 bases and 2 bases respectively, with 6 bases between them. CDR3 size: 14 residues. The germline CDR1 and CDR2 sequences are KGHSH and LQKENI.

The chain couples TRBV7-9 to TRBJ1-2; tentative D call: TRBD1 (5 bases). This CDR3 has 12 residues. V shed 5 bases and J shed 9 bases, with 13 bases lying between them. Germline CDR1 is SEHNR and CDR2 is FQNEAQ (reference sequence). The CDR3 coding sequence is TGTGCCAGCAGCCAAACACTGGACAGCTACACCTTC. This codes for CASSQTLDSYTF.